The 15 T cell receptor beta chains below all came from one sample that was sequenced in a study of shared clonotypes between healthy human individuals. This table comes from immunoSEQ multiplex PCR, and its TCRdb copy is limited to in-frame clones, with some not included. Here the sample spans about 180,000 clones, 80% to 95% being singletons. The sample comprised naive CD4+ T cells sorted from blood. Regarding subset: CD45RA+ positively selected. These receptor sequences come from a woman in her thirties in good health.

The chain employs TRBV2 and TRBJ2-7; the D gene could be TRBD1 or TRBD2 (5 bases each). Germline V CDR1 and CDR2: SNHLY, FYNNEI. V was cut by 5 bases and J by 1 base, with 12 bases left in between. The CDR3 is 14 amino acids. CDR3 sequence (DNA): TGTGCCAGCAGTCGGGGCAGTTTATCCTACGAGCAGTACTTC. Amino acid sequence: CASSRGSLSYEQYF.

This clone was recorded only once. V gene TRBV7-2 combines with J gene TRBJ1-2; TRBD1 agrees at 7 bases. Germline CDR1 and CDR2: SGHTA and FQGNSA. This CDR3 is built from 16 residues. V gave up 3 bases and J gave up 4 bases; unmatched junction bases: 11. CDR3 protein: CASSLGTSEGAYGYTF. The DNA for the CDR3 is TGTGCCAGCAGCTTGGGCACCTCCGAGGGGGCCTATGGCTACACCTTC.

CDR3 in DNA: TGCGCCAGCAGCCGGAGTCGGGGCGAAAAACTGTTTTTT. This encodes CASSRSRGEKLFF. The rearrangement links TRBV4-1 to TRBJ1-4; perhaps TRBD1 as D (5 bases). This CDR3 contains 13 residues. With 4 bases removed from V and 8 bases from J, the gap between germline ends came to 11 bases. CDR1 and CDR2 (germline): MGHRA, YSYEKL.

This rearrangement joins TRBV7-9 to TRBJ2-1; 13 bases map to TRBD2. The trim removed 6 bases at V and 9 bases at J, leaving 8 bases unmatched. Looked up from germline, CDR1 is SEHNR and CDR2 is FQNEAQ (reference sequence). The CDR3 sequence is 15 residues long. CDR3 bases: TGTGCCAGCAGACGGACTAGCGGGAGAGGGGGTGAGCAGTTCTTC. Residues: CASRRTSGRGGEQFF.

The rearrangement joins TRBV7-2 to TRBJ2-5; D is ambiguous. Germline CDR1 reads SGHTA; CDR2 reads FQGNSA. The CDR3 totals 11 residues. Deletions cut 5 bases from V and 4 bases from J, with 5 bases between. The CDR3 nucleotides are TGTGCCAGCAGCGAGGTAGAGACCCAGTACTTC. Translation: CASSEVETQYF. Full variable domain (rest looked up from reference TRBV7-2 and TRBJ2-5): GAGVSQSPSNKVTEKGKDVELRCDPISGHTALYWYRQSLGQGLEFLIYFQGNSAPDKSGLPSDRFSAERTGGSVSTLTIQRTQQEDSAVYLCASSEVETQYFGPGTRLLVL.

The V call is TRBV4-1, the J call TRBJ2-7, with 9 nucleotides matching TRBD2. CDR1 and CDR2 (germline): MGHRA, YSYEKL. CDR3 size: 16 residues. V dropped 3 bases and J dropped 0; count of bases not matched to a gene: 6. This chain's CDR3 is CASSHRDSGSSYEQYF. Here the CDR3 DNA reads TGCGCCAGCAGCCACAGAGATAGCGGGAGCTCCTACGAGCAGTACTTC.

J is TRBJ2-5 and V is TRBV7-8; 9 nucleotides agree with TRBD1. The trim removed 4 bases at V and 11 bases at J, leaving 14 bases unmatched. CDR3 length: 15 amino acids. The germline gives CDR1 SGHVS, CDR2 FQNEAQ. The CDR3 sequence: CASSSTGTGQYQQYF. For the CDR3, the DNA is TGTGCCAGCAGCTCCACCGGGACAGGGCAGTACCAGCAGTACTTC.

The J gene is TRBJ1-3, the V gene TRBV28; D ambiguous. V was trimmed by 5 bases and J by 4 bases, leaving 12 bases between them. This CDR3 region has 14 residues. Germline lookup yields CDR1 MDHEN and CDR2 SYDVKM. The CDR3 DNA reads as TGTGCCAGCAGTCCCCACAGATCCGGAAACACCATATATTTT. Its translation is CASSPHRSGNTIYF.

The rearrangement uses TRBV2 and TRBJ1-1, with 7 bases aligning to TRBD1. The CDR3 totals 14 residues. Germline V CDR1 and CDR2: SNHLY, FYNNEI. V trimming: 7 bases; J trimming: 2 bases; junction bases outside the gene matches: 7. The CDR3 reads CASILRDRNTEAFF. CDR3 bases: TGTGCCAGCATTCTCCGGGACAGAAACACTGAAGCTTTCTTT. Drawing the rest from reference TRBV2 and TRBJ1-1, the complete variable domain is EPEVTQTPSHQVTQMGQEVILRCVPISNHLYFYWYRQILGQKVEFLVSFYNNEISEKSEIFDDQFSVERPDGSNFTLKIRSTKLEDSAMYFCASILRDRNTEAFFGQGTRLTVV.

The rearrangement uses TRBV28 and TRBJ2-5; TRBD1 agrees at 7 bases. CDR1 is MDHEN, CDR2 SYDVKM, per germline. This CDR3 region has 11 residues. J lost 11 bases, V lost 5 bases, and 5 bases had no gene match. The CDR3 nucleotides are TGTGCCAGCAGTACCTGGACAGGACAGTACTTC. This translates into CASSTWTGQYF. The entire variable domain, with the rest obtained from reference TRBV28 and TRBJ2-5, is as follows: DVKVTQSSRYLVKRTGEKVFLECVQDMDHENMFWYRQDPGLGLRLIYFSYDVKMKEKGDIPEGYSVSREKKERFSLILESASTNQTSMYLCASSTWTGQYFGPGTRLLVL.

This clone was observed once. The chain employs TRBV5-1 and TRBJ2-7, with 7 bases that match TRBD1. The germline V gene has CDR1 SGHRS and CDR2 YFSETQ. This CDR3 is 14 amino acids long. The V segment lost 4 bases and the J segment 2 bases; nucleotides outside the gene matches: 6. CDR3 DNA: TGCGCCAGCAGCCAAAGACAGGGAGCCTACGAGCAGTACTTC. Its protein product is CASSQRQGAYEQYF.

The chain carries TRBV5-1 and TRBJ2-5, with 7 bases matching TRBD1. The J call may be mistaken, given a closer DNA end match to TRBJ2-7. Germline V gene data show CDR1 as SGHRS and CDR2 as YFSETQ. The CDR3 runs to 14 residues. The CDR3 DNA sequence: TGCGCCAGCAGCACGGGACAGCACTCCTACGAGCAGTACTTC. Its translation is CASSTGQHSYEQYF.

The CDR3 nucleotides read TGTGCCAGCAGCTTACAGGGCACCGTAGGTTCCTATAGCAATCAGCCCCAGCATTTT. This encodes CASSLQGTVGSYSNQPQHF. V is TRBV7-8 and J is TRBJ1-5, with D perhaps matching TRBD1 (5 bases). CDR3 length: 19 residues. With 2 bases removed from V and 0 bases from J, the gap between germline ends came to 20 bases. Germline CDR1 reads SGHVS; CDR2 reads FQNEAQ.

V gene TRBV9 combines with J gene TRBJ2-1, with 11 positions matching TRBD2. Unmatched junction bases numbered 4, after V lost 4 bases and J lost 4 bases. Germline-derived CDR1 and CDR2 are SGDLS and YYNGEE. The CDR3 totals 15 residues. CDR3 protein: CASSPGTSGYNEQFF. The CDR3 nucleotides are TGTGCCAGCAGCCCCGGGACTAGCGGATACAATGAGCAGTTCTTC.

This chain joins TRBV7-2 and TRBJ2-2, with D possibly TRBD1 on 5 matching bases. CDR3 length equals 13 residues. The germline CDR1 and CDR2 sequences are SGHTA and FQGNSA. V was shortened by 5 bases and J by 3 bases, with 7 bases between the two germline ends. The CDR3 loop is CASSDRHTGELFF. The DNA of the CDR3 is TGTGCCAGCAGCGACAGACACACCGGGGAGCTGTTTTTT.